Below, 23 T cell receptor beta chains from the same sample are listed, as sequenced in a study of identical twins. From the 5' RACE reads, TCRdb called clonotypes with MiXCR, one entry per CDR3 protein. The sample includes more than 200,000 distinct CDR3 sequences, more than 12% of them seen just once. Sequenced input: memory (CD45RO+) T cells sorted from blood. These receptor sequences come from a woman aged 18-30 years in good health.

V gene TRBV11-3 combines with J gene TRBJ2-3; D is uncertain. Per the germline V gene, CDR1 is SGHNT and CDR2 is YENEEA. The CDR3 covers 12 residues. Trimming removed 0 bases at V and 5 bases at J, with 3 bases between. CDR3: CASSLELDTQYF. DNA of the CDR3: TGTGCCAGCAGCTTAGAGTTAGATACGCAGTATTTT.

The chain links TRBV25-1 to TRBJ2-7; 11 nucleotides align to TRBD1. The ends lost 7 bases at V and 5 bases at J; junction bases unmatched: 4. CDR1 and CDR2 (germline): MGHDK, SYGVNS. CDR3 length equals 13 residues. The chain's CDR3 is CASKGQGANEQYF. CDR3 in DNA: TGTGCCAGCAAAGGACAGGGGGCCAACGAGCAGTACTTC.

This clonotype has just a few counts. The chain is built from TRBV28 and TRBJ1-4; possibly TRBD1 for D (6 bases). The CDR3 totals 16 residues. The ends were cut back, 3 bases at V and 8 bases at J, with 19 bases in the middle. CDR1 is MDHEN and CDR2 is SYDVKM in the germline V gene. The CDR3 is CASSLGARGRDEKLFF. CDR3 DNA sequence: TGTGCCAGCAGTTTGGGGGCAAGGGGAAGAGACGAAAAACTGTTTTTT.

This clonotype was picked up a small number of times. V usage is TRBV7-8 and J usage is TRBJ2-7; 9 bases align to TRBD1. CDR1 and CDR2 (germline): SGHVS, FQNEAQ. With V trimmed by 3 bases and J by 0 bases, 6 bases remained unmatched. The length of the CDR3 is 16 residues. As DNA, the CDR3 is TGTGCCAGCAGCTTGGGACAGGGACGGAACTCCTACGAGCAGTACTTC. Protein: CASSLGQGRNSYEQYF.

V and J are TRBV4-3 and TRBJ2-1, with a possible D match to TRBD2 (5 bases). From germline, CDR1 is LGHNA and CDR2 YSLEER. Trimming took 0 bases from V and 2 from J, leaving 8 bases between them. CDR3 length: 15 residues. DNA for the CDR3: TGCGCCAGCAGCCAAGAGGCGGGTACCTACAATGAGCAGTTCTTC. Its protein is CASSQEAGTYNEQFF.

The table lists this clonotype with a few counts. The chain couples TRBV10-3 to TRBJ1-1; weak D call: TRBD1 (5 bases). The germline V gene encodes CDR1 ENHRY and CDR2 SYGVKD. The CDR3 consists of 13 residues. Trimming stripped 10 bases from V and 1 base from J, with 13 bases between. CDR3 region: CATRNDRNTEAFF. CDR3 nucleotides: TGTGCCACAAGAAACGACAGGAACACTGAAGCTTTCTTT.

The chain combines TRBV3-1 with TRBJ2-5; no clear D gene. The CDR3 loop spans 12 amino acids. Trimming removed 4 bases from V and 5 bases from J, with 8 bases in between. The V gene's germline CDR1 is LGHDT and CDR2 YNNKEL (reference sequence). The CDR3 loop is CASSRQRETQYF. CDR3 in DNA: TGTGCCAGCAGCCGCCAACGGGAGACCCAGTACTTC.

This chain uses TRBV9 with TRBJ2-1; 8 nucleotides line up with TRBD2. The germline gives CDR1 SGDLS, CDR2 YYNGEE. The length of the CDR3 is 14 residues. Trimming took 0 bases from V and 10 from J; bases not matched to a gene: 6. The CDR3: CASSVEERGGEQFF. Written as DNA, the CDR3 is TGTGCCAGCAGCGTAGAGGAGCGCGGGGGGGAGCAGTTCTTC. The variable domain in full, with the rest retrieved from reference TRBV9 and TRBJ2-1, is DSGVTQTPKHLITATGQRVTLRCSPRSGDLSVYWYQQSLDQGLQFLIQYYNGEERAKGNILERFSAQQFPDLHSELNLSSLELGDSALYFCASSVEERGGEQFFGPGTRLTVL.

This clonotype was seen at least ten times. CDR3 sequence reads: CASRTDRLKPTGYGYTF. The CDR3 region has the DNA TGTGCCAGCAGAACGGACAGGTTAAAACCAACCGGCTATGGCTACACCTTC. The chain recombines TRBV12-3 or TRBV12-4 with TRBJ1-2; TRBD1 matches 7 bases. There are 17 residues in the CDR3. V shed 6 bases, J shed 4 bases, and the junction held 17 bases outside the gene matches.

The genes are TRBV6-2 or TRBV6-3 and TRBJ2-7, with D maybe TRBD2 (5 bases). The CDR3 is 15 amino acids. Trimming cost V 6 bases and J 0 bases, with 15 bases left between them. CDR1 is MNHEY and CDR2 is SVGEGT in the germline V gene. DNA of the CDR3: TGTGCCAGCAGGAGGGATCGGACGGGCTCCTACGAGCAGTACTTC. Translated, it gives CASRRDRTGSYEQYF.

The chain carries TRBV14 and TRBJ2-1; TRBD1 might be the D (8 bases). This CDR3 is built from 17 residues. V was shortened by 0 bases and J by 8 bases, with 20 bases between the two germline ends. Germline loops: CDR1 SGHDN, CDR2 FVKESK. CDR3 region: CASSQDLGDRGGHEQFF. In DNA, the CDR3 is TGTGCCAGCAGCCAAGATCTGGGAGACAGGGGAGGGCATGAGCAGTTCTTC.

In its sample, this clonotype was seen a few times. The chain combines TRBV7-9 with TRBJ1-4; D is possibly TRBD1 (6 bases). This CDR3 region has 15 residues. Per germline, CDR1 SEHNR and CDR2 FQNEAQ (reference sequence). V gave up 2 bases and J gave up 8 bases, with 15 bases separating them. The CDR3 DNA follows: TGTGCCAGCAGCTTACTTACAGGGCATCGCGAAAAACTGTTTTTT. It codes for CASSLLTGHREKLFF.

This clonotype has just a few counts. The rearrangement links TRBV20-1 to TRBJ2-7; D could derive from TRBD1 or TRBD2 (5 bases each). V dropped 2 bases and J dropped 1 base, with 18 bases sitting between them. The germline gives CDR1 DFQATT, CDR2 SNEGSKA (reference sequence). This CDR3 is 16 amino acids long. DNA of the CDR3: TGCAGTGCTAGATCCGCCGGGGCCTCCTCGTCCTACGAGCAGTACTTC. Residues: CSARSAGASSSYEQYF.

This clonotype was seen a few times. The chain joins TRBV5-1 to TRBJ2-7, with 8 bases that match TRBD2. Trimming removed 0 bases from V and 3 bases from J; junction bases left unmatched: 8. From germline, CDR1 is SGHRS and CDR2 YFSETQ. This CDR3 has 16 residues. The CDR3 DNA is TGCGCCAGCAGCTTGGGGCCGGGGGGGCTTAACTACGAGCAGTACTTC. The encoded protein is CASSLGPGGLNYEQYF.

This clonotype was detected a few times. V usage is TRBV4-3 and J usage is TRBJ1-4; no firm D call. Trimming cost V 0 bases and J 8 bases, with 7 bases left between them. The CDR3 has 13 amino acids. CDR1 is LGHNA and CDR2 is YSLEER in the germline V gene. As DNA, the CDR3 is TGCGCCAGCAGCCAAGAAGGTTCGGAAAAACTGTTTTTT. As protein: CASSQEGSEKLFF.

There are a few counts of this clonotype. This sequence joins TRBV6-1 and TRBJ2-7; possibly TRBD2 for D (6 bases). There are 12 residues in the CDR3. Between the trimmed V and J ends, which lost 6 bases and 5 bases, there was a span of 11 bases. The germline gives CDR1 MNHNS, CDR2 SASEGT. The CDR3 sequence: CASRWRGNEQYF. Written as DNA, the CDR3 is TGTGCCAGCAGGTGGAGGGGCAACGAGCAGTACTTC.

CDR3 sequence reads: CASRPTGTSYNEQFF. For the CDR3, the DNA is TGTGCCAGCAGACCAACAGGGACCTCCTACAATGAGCAGTTCTTC. The chain is built from TRBV12-3 or TRBV12-4 and TRBJ2-1, with a possible D match to TRBD1 (6 bases). Trimming pared 6 bases from V and 0 bases from J, leaving 12 bases between. CDR3 length: 15 residues.

This clonotype was observed at least ten times. The chain employs TRBV14 and TRBJ2-7, with 8 bases lining up with TRBD1. V lost 8 bases and J lost 5; bases outside the gene matches: 8. Per the germline V gene, CDR1 is SGHDN and CDR2 is FVKESK. This CDR3 is 13 amino acids long. CDR3 in amino acids: CASREPGGNEQYF. CDR3 DNA sequence: TGTGCCAGCCGGGAGCCAGGGGGCAACGAGCAGTACTTC.

This clonotype was counted only a few times. V is TRBV20-1 and J is TRBJ1-6; D remains ambiguous. Trimming took off 0 bases at V and 7 bases at J, with 10 bases between the two ends. The CDR3 has 14 residues. Germline CDR1 reads DFQATT; CDR2 reads SNEGSKA (reference sequence). The CDR3 protein is CSARDPGGNSPLHF. CDR3 bases: TGCAGTGCTAGAGATCCAGGTGGGAATTCACCCCTCCACTTT.

This clonotype was detected a few times. This chain's CDR3 is CASGLGWGEDQPQHF. The CDR3 DNA sequence: TGTGCTAGTGGTTTGGGTTGGGGCGAGGATCAGCCCCAGCATTTT. The rearrangement joins TRBV12-5 to TRBJ1-5; D is perhaps TRBD1 (5 bases). The CDR3 contains 15 residues. Trimming shortened V by 1 base and J by 5 bases, and 12 bases separated the two germline ends. Germline V gene sequence: CDR1 LGHNT, CDR2 FRNRAP.

The gene calls are TRBV7-6 and TRBJ2-1; 11 bases fit TRBD2. This CDR3 has 15 residues. The germline CDR1 and CDR2 sequences are SGHVS and FNYEAQ. Trimming took 6 bases from V and 8 from J; bases not matched to a gene: 9. CDR3 region: CASRTGLAAGDEQFF. CDR3 DNA: TGTGCCAGCAGAACGGGACTAGCGGCCGGGGATGAGCAGTTCTTC.

The genes are TRBV7-2 and TRBJ2-1; 7 positions match TRBD2. The germline gives CDR1 SGHTA, CDR2 FQGNSA. V dropped 0 bases and J dropped 6; count of bases not matched to a gene: 8. CDR3 size: 16 residues. The CDR3 coding sequence is TGTGCCAGCAGCTTAGCGCTAGGACTAGTAGTCAATGAGCAGTTCTTC. Its translation is CASSLALGLVVNEQFF.

This clonotype was detected ten times or more. The chain couples TRBV7-6 to TRBJ2-7, with a possible D match to TRBD2 (5 bases). Germline V gene sequence: CDR1 SGHVS, CDR2 FNYEAQ. This CDR3 has 14 residues. The germline V and J ends were trimmed by 2 bases and 5 bases, with 13 bases remaining between them. CDR3 loop: CASSLNGYGDEQYF. CDR3 sequence (DNA): TGTGCCAGCAGCTTAAATGGGTACGGGGACGAGCAGTACTTC.